This record looks at one T cell receptor (beta chain) sequence and its context. What this receptor recognizes is not known. No base qualities exist here, and no much larger clone lies one base off it. Graves' hyperthyroidism was defined as stable when no progression to ophthalmopathy occurred over 18 months of follow-up. The hyperthyroidism patients were between 18 and 65 years old and newly diagnosed, with a disease duration of less than 2 months. The study excluded patients with uncontrolled infections, other autoimmune diseases, pregnancy or lactation. Clinical symptoms, serum thyroxine and TRAb, thyroid ultrasound, and orbital computed tomography formed the basis for the diagnoses. PBMCs were separated from about 10 ml of fresh peripheral blood using Ficoll-Paque density gradient centrifugation. Total RNA was extracted using Trizol reagent, and RNA quality was assessed on an Agilent 2100 Bioanalyzer.

These data are taken from a study of T cells in Graves' hyperthyroidism and ophthalmopathy (dated 2019 in TCRdb). Looking at the study overall: Peripheral blood was collected at initial diagnosis, before any treatment. To identify TCR V-J signatures that set the groups apart, the researchers used a discovery cohort of more than 95 patients, made up of 40 to 45 with Graves' ophthalmopathy and 55 to 65 with stable Graves' hyperthyroidism. Prospective prediction of ophthalmopathy was tested in an independent validation cohort of fewer than 20 hyperthyroidism patients and 15 to 17 patients who later progressed to ophthalmopathy. The approximately 97 discovery patients were randomly divided into training and test sets at a 7:3 ratio. The study also compared thyroid tissue and blood T-cell repertoires from a handful of Graves' hyperthyroidism patients. After blood sampling, hyperthyroidism patients were treated with methimazole at a starting dose of 30 mg daily, and ophthalmopathy patients were treated with high-dose intravenous methylprednisolone. The paper reports TCR Vbeta CDR3 sequencing of 135 peripheral blood samples: around 41 ophthalmopathy, under 85 hyperthyroidism and some 17 progressor patients. Broad study findings and their caveats: In cross-validation, a model built on a 13 V-J signature told ophthalmopathy apart from stable hyperthyroidism with 87.88% sensitivity and roughly 81% specificity, and in testing the same model reached 80%/75%. Most expanded thyroid clonotypes (frequency above 0.001) were also detected in blood, a finding suggesting that blood repertoires may reflect thyroid immune responses. Sample size was not statistically predetermined, and blinding of investigators to group allocation was not performed. During validation, the model predicted progression to ophthalmopathy a median of roughly six months ahead of onset, with roughly 65% sensitivity and around 72% specificity.

Compared with germline, V lacks 1 base and J lacks 7 bases; bases without a gene match: 6. CDR1 MNHEY and CDR2 SVGAGI were looked up in the germline V gene. Inclusive of the bounding cysteine and phenylalanine, the CDR3 is 17 residues long. CDR3 DNA is the only sequence kept; it has 51 bases, read in frame from the first base. The TCR beta CDR3 regions were amplified from RNA transcripts. A first-round RT-PCR of the TCR CDR3 used the HTBI primer set with the Qiagen OneStep RT-PCR kit. A second multiplex PCR round built the libraries, followed by size selection and purification. The libraries were sequenced on an Illumina HiSeq2000 using paired-end 100 bp reads. The study's own analysis went as follows. SOAPnuke was used to process the raw data, with reads discarded if the reads contained adapters or uncalled bases, had a mean Phred below 15, or lacked an exact constant-primer or identifier match. High-quality paired reads were merged using COPE v1.2.5, and each unique nucleotide sequence was defined as a clonotype. MiTCR v1.1 was used to align the clonotypes against IMGT TRBV, TRBD and TRBJ reference segments. Only V-J combinations with frequency above 0.0001, covering about 99% of repertoires, were analysed. The TCS score was defined as F50 (clonal expansion) divided by E x V (chaos), with BLOSUM62-based TCRdist calculated between CDR3 peptides within each V-J. Welch's t-statistics and random forest reduced fewer than 550 V-J features to around 14, which were used in a naive Bayes classifier (R e1071). TCRdb trimmed public reads at Q25 via fastp, called clones via MiXCR and kept in-frame beta chains. Every distinct CDR3 protein forms one entry, paired with its most common genes and DNA. What appears here as the V and J calls and clone size reflects TCRdb's work, not the paper's. The sample contains some 440,000 distinct CDR3 sequences, approximately 15% of them found a single time. Over 12% of the sample goes to the ten largest clones.

The sequencing sample was made of blood. The chain employs TRBV6-5 and TRBJ1-6; TRBD1 lines up with 11 middle nucleotides. The receptor was isolated from a woman between 18 and 29 years old with Graves' hyperthyroidism. The CDR3 reads CASSYWPDRGQNSPLHF. The DNA sequence is as follows: TGTGCCAGCAGTTACTGGCCGGACAGGGGGCAAAATTCACCCCTCCACTTT.